A selection of T cell receptor beta chains follows, all from one sample in a study of shared clonotypes between healthy human individuals. The data were produced by immunoSEQ multiplex PCR, yet TCRdb's version contains in-frame clones alone and is incomplete. Among roughly 490,000 clones, roughly 85% were seen once, and the ten largest hold about 12%. Sequencing was performed on PBMCs. These receptors all stem from a woman between 35 and 50 years old in good health. Some clones in this sample may be carry-over from other donors' samples. CDR3s include the opening cysteine and the closing phenylalanine or tryptophan. D genes are given only for firm matches. Size values are once, few and many counts, or a class for expanded clones, and some rows have none.

j_call,d_call,v_call,cdr3_length,clone_size,cdr3_nt,cdr3_aa
TRBJ2-2,-,TRBV7-9,15,-,TGTGCCAGCAGCTTAGGCTGGGCGAACACCGGGGAGCTGTTTTTT,CASSLGWANTGELFF
TRBJ2-6,-,TRBV27,19,-,TGTGCCAGCCTCCCCCTTGGAGGAAGGAAAAATACTGGGGCCAACGTCCTGACTTTC,CASLPLGGRKNTGANVLTF
TRBJ2-1,TRBD1,TRBV30,15,-,TGTGCCTGGAGTGTACTCGGACAGGAATACAATGAGCAGTTCTTC,CAWSVLGQEYNEQFF
TRBJ2-2,-,TRBV30,13,-,TGTGCCTGGAGTGTAATGGCGGTCGGGGAGCTGTTTTTT,CAWSVMAVGELFF
TRBJ2-1,TRBD1,TRBV5-1,16,-,TGCGCCAGCAGCTTCCGGACAGGGAGGTCCTACAATGAGCAGTTCTTC,CASSFRTGRSYNEQFF
TRBJ2-3,-,TRBV9,15,few,TGTGCCAGCAGCGTGGGCGGTTCTTTGACAGATACGCAGTATTTT,CASSVGGSLTDTQYF
TRBJ2-7,-,TRBV4-2,14,-,TGTGCCAGCAGCCAAGAGGGGGGACGGTACGAGCAGTACTTC,CASSQEGGRYEQYF
TRBJ2-7,TRBD2,TRBV29-1,12,-,TGCAGCGTTGGGCGGGAGCGGTACGAGCAGTACTTC,CSVGRERYEQYF
TRBJ1-3,-,TRBV2,13,-,TGTGCCAGCAGACAGGACTCTGGAAACACCATATATTTT,CASRQDSGNTIYF
TRBJ2-1,-,TRBV4-3,16,-,TGCGCCAGCAGCCCGGCCTTGGGGCGAGCTAACAATGAGCAGTTCTTC,CASSPALGRANNEQFF
TRBJ2-5,-,TRBV27,13,-,TGTGCCAGCCCTGTCCCCCTCAGGGAGACCCAGTACTTC,CASPVPLRETQYF
TRBJ2-3,-,TRBV30,14,many,TGTGCCTGGAAGTCCCGAGCGGACACAGATACGCAGTATTTT,CAWKSRADTDTQYF
TRBJ2-5,-,TRBV9,16,-,TGTGCCAGCAGCGTAGGATTCCGCGGCGGACAAGAGACCCAGTACTTC,CASSVGFRGGQETQYF
TRBJ2-2,-,TRBV9,16,-,TGTGCCAGCAGCGTAGACCCAGGACTTAACACCGGGGAGCTGTTTTTT,CASSVDPGLNTGELFF
TRBJ2-1,TRBD2,TRBV4-3,17,-,TGCGCCAGCAGCCAAGATTCGACTAGCGGGAGTCATAATGAGCAGTTCTTC,CASSQDSTSGSHNEQFF
TRBJ2-7,TRBD1,TRBV19,15,-,TGTGCCAGTAGTCCGGGGACAGGGCGATCCTACGAGCAGTACTTC,CASSPGTGRSYEQYF
TRBJ2-5,-,TRBV30,16,once,TGTGCCTGGAGTGTCCTTACAGGGGGCGGGAGGGAGACCCAGTACTTC,CAWSVLTGGGRETQYF
TRBJ2-1,TRBD2,TRBV18,13,-,TGTGCCAGCTCACCACTGCGGGGGGGAGAGCAGTTCTTC,CASSPLRGGEQFF
TRBJ2-7,-,TRBV30,13,once,TGTGCCTGGGATCAGGGGTGGACCTACGAGCAGTACTTC,CAWDQGWTYEQYF
TRBJ1-2,TRBD1,TRBV5-8,14,-,TGTGCCAGCTCCCGGGACAGGGGGCGCCGGGGCTACACCTTC,CASSRDRGRRGYTF
TRBJ2-3,TRBD2,TRBV4-1,17,once,TGCGCCAGCAGCCAAGTCGGTCTAGCGGGAGGAGCAGATACGCAGTATTTT,CASSQVGLAGGADTQYF
TRBJ2-1,-,TRBV6-1,13,-,TGTGCCAGCAGTGGGCTAGCGACCAATGAGCAGTTCTTC,CASSGLATNEQFF
TRBJ2-1,-,TRBV7-9,16,-,TGTGCCAGCAGCCCACGGATCCCAGGATCGTACAATGAGCAGTTCTTC,CASSPRIPGSYNEQFF
TRBJ2-7,TRBD2,TRBV4-3,16,once,TGCGCCAGCAGCCAAGATAGGGGACTAGCGGGAGTCGAGCAGTACTTC,CASSQDRGLAGVEQYF
TRBJ1-4,TRBD1,TRBV5-6,16,-,TGTGCCAGCAGCTTGGAGGCCGGGACAGTTAATGAAAAACTGTTTTTT,CASSLEAGTVNEKLFF
TRBJ2-3,TRBD2,TRBV19,16,-,TGTGCCAGTACCCAATGGGCGGGGGTAAGCACAGATACGCAGTATTTT,CASTQWAGVSTDTQYF
TRBJ2-5,-,TRBV7-6,13,-,TGTGCCAGCAGGCCAGGGGGAGGAGAGACCCAGTACTTC,CASRPGGGETQYF
TRBJ2-1,-,TRBV9,14,-,TGTGCCAGCAGCGGCGGGACTTCCTACAATGAGCAGTTCTTC,CASSGGTSYNEQFF
TRBJ1-5,-,TRBV2,14,-,TGTGCCAGCAGTGAGAGCCCGGGACAATGGCCCCAGCATTTT,CASSESPGQWPQHF
TRBJ2-1,-,TRBV19,13,-,TGTGCCAGTTCGACAGCGGCTCGGGATGAGCAGTTCTTC,CASSTAARDEQFF
TRBJ2-1,-,TRBV7-3,13,-,TGTGCCAGCAGCGCGGACCCGTACAATGAGCAGTTCTTC,CASSADPYNEQFF
TRBJ1-5,TRBD1,TRBV2,14,-,TGTGCCAGCAGTGATAACAGGGGCCCTCAGCCCCAGCATTTT,CASSDNRGPQPQHF
TRBJ1-3,TRBD1,TRBV18,17,-,TGTGCCAGCTCACCCCAGCGGGACAGGAGCTCTGGAAACACCATATATTTT,CASSPQRDRSSGNTIYF
TRBJ2-2,-,TRBV6-1,14,-,TGTGCCAGCAGGGGCAGGGGTGACACCGGGGAGCTGTTTTTT,CASRGRGDTGELFF
TRBJ2-1,TRBD1,TRBV5-1,15,-,TGCGCCAGCAGCCTACAGGGGGGCGGCTACAATGAGCAGTTCTTC,CASSLQGGGYNEQFF
TRBJ1-4,-,TRBV2,15,-,TGTGCCAGCAGTCCACGGACGGCCCCGGGGGAAAAACTGTTTTTT,CASSPRTAPGEKLFF
TRBJ2-7,TRBD1,TRBV6-1,14,many,TGTGCCAGCAGTCCGACAGGGGGGCTCTACGAGCAGTACTTC,CASSPTGGLYEQYF
TRBJ1-4,TRBD1,TRBV4-1,16,once,TGCGCCAGCAGCCAAGGGAACAGGGGGATCATTGAAAAACTGTTTTTT,CASSQGNRGIIEKLFF
TRBJ2-6,-,TRBV30,15,-,TGTGCCTGGAGTGTAGTAGGGTACGGGGCCAACGTCCTGACTTTC,CAWSVVGYGANVLTF
TRBJ2-5,-,TRBV15,18,-,TGTGCCACCAGCAGAGGAGCATTCAGCGGAAACTACCAAGAGACCCAGTACTTC,CATSRGAFSGNYQETQYF
TRBJ2-1,TRBD2,TRBV5-1,18,-,TGCGCCAGCAGCCCGAGCCCCATAGCGGGAATCTCCTACAATGAGCAGTTCTTC,CASSPSPIAGISYNEQFF
TRBJ1-1,-,TRBV28,14,-,TGTGCCAGCAGCGGGGGTAGTGCGAACACTGAAGCTTTCTTT,CASSGGSANTEAFF
TRBJ2-7,-,TRBV2,16,few,TGTGCCAGCAGTGATCCTTCTTCTGGTCTAGCTGGTGAGCAGTACTTC,CASSDPSSGLAGEQYF
TRBJ2-4,-,TRBV29-1,10,few,TGCAGCGTTGGAGAAAACATTCAGTACTTC,CSVGENIQYF
TRBJ2-2,-,TRBV6-1,16,-,TGTGCCAGCAGTGGGGGGGGCGGGAGATCGGCCGGGGAGCTGTTTTTT,CASSGGGGRSAGELFF
TRBJ1-1,-,TRBV4-1,14,-,TGCGCCAGCAGCCGTCAACAGGGGAACACTGAAGCTTTCTTT,CASSRQQGNTEAFF
TRBJ2-3,TRBD2,TRBV6-1,14,-,TGTGCCAGCACGCGGGAGGGCCCTGCAGATACGCAGTATTTT,CASTREGPADTQYF
TRBJ2-1,TRBD1,TRBV5-1,15,-,TGCGCCAGCAGCTTGGTAGGACAGGGAATGAATGAGCAGTTCTTC,CASSLVGQGMNEQFF
TRBJ2-2,-,TRBV29-1,15,-,TGCAGCGTCACCCGTGGCAGGGATAATACCGGGGAGCTGTTTTTT,CSVTRGRDNTGELFF
TRBJ2-5,-,TRBV7-7,13,-,TGTGCTAGCAGCTTACGAGAGAAAGAGACCCAGTACTTC,CASSLREKETQYF
TRBJ1-5,-,TRBV30,13,few,TGTGCCTGGAGTCTGGGGAGCAATCAGCCCCAGCATTTT,CAWSLGSNQPQHF
TRBJ1-5,TRBD1,TRBV30,16,-,TGTGCCTGGAGTGCAGCTCCGACAGGGGATAATCAGCCCCAGCATTTT,CAWSAAPTGDNQPQHF
TRBJ1-5,-,TRBV5-1,14,-,TGCGCCAGCAGCTTGGAGGGAACCAATCAGCCCCAGCATTTT,CASSLEGTNQPQHF
TRBJ2-1,-,TRBV5-1,16,-,TGCGCCAGCAGCTTGGGTTGGGGGTTGAGTGGCAATGAGCAGTTCTTC,CASSLGWGLSGNEQFF
TRBJ2-2,-,TRBV29-1,13,-,TGCAGCGTTGAGTTCAGGGGCTACGGGGAGCTGTTTTTT,CSVEFRGYGELFF
TRBJ2-2,TRBD2,TRBV4-2,15,few,TGTGCCAGCAGCCGTTTAGCGGGAGATGTAGGGGAGCTGTTTTTT,CASSRLAGDVGELFF
TRBJ2-7,TRBD2,TRBV10-1,14,-,TGCGCCACCCCGGGTGGCGGGGGCTCCTACGAGCAGTACTTC,CATPGGGGSYEQYF
TRBJ2-1,-,TRBV7-9,17,-,TGTGCCAGCAGCCCCTCCCGCAGCCGCAGTCGGGACAATGAGCAGTTCTTC,CASSPSRSRSRDNEQFF